This T cell receptor beta chain was sequenced in a study of multiple sclerosis patients with progressive multifocal leukoencephalopathy. General study findings and limits: Less diverse TRB repertoires were suggested in most PML patients.

Time point of the sample: roughly 13 months of natalizumab therapy. The germline V gene has CDR1 MGHRA and CDR2 YSYEKL. Unmatched junction bases numbered 12, after V lost 7 bases and J lost 9 bases. CDR3 length: 15 residues. TCRdb keeps only in-frame clones here, not all; method: immunoSEQ multiplex PCR. The table lists around 25,000 clones, more than 85% of them singletons. In regard to this clone: Its antigen is unknown.

This sequence joins TRBV4-1 and TRBJ2-1; 10 bases are a match to TRBD2. The clonotype originates from a man aged 25-45 years with multiple sclerosis. The sample was PBMCs, taken from a patient treated with natalizumab. The CDR3 sequence: CASNRKGAGGGEQFF. The CDR3 coding sequence is TGCGCCAGCAACCGAAAGGGAGCGGGAGGGGGTGAGCAGTTCTTC.